Listed here are 20 T cell receptor beta chains from one sample, sequenced in a study of T cell responses to AZD1222 COVID-19 vaccine. Sequencing used immunoSEQ multiplex PCR; TCRdb keeps in-frame clones, though not all of them. The sample lists 100,000 to 120,000 clones, roughly 90% occurring once. The specimen was peripheral blood, collected 28 days after the second AZD1222 dose. The receptors were sampled from an adult who received the AZD1222 COVID-19 vaccine.

This rearrangement joins TRBV29-1 to TRBJ2-6; D might be TRBD1 (6 bases). The length of the CDR3 is 15 residues. Between the trimmed V and J ends, which lost 4 bases and 4 bases, there was a span of 14 bases. Germline lookup yields CDR1 SQVTM and CDR2 ANQGSEA. DNA of the CDR3: TGCAGCGTTGGCGTGGGGGCCTCCGGGGCCAACGTCCTGACTTTC. Encoded protein: CSVGVGASGANVLTF.

The chain links TRBV6-1 to TRBJ1-6, with TRBD1 as a possible D gene (5 bases). Trimming took off 3 bases at V and 0 bases at J, with 12 bases between the two ends. The CDR3 runs to 17 residues. The germline CDR1 and CDR2 sequences are MNHNS and SASEGT. CDR3 in amino acids: CASSENRRSSYNSPLHF. In nucleotides, the CDR3 is TGTGCCAGCAGTGAGAACAGGCGAAGCTCCTATAATTCACCCCTCCACTTT.

The chain is built from TRBV5-1 and TRBJ2-5; 8 positions match TRBD1. The CDR3 consists of 17 residues. Germline lookup yields CDR1 SGHRS and CDR2 YFSETQ. V shed 3 bases and J 5 bases; nucleotides not matched to a gene: 15. The CDR3 sequence: CASSYLLAGGSGETQYF. The CDR3, as DNA: TGCGCCAGCAGCTACCTACTCGCAGGGGGCTCAGGGGAGACCCAGTACTTC.

The chain has TRBV10-2 and TRBJ2-2; the D is unclear. Germline assignment: CDR1 WSHSY and CDR2 SAAADI. CDR3 length: 15 amino acids. The V end was cut by 11 bases, the J end by 2 bases, with 18 bases between. DNA for the CDR3: TGCGCCGCCCTAGTCGGGCAGTTTAACACCGGGGAGCTGTTTTTT. Its translation: CAALVGQFNTGELFF.

This clone was seen a handful of times. The genes are TRBV5-1 and TRBJ1-2; no definite D call. Germline V gene data show CDR1 as SGHRS and CDR2 as YFSETQ. Trimming removed 0 bases at V and 8 bases at J, with 11 bases between. The CDR3 has 13 residues. This CDR3 is CASSLDQIRGYTF. Written as DNA, the CDR3 is TGCGCCAGCAGCTTGGACCAAATCCGAGGCTACACCTTC.

The J gene is TRBJ2-7, the V gene TRBV4-1, with a possible D match to TRBD1 (5 bases). V lost 2 bases and J lost 2, with 10 bases in between. The V gene's germline CDR1 is MGHRA and CDR2 YSYEKL. CDR3 size: 14 residues. The CDR3 region is CASSQPTAAYEQYF. The CDR3 nucleotides are TGCGCCAGCAGCCAACCGACAGCCGCCTACGAGCAGTACTTC.

The CDR3 DNA reads as TGTGCCAGTAGTTCCGGGACAGTCAGGGAAAAACTGTTTTTT. Translated: CASSSGTVREKLFF. The V gene is TRBV19, the J gene TRBJ1-4; TRBD1 aligns across 7 bases. The germline gives CDR1 LNHDA, CDR2 SQIVND (reference sequence). V shed 5 bases, J shed 8 bases, and the junction held 8 bases outside the gene matches. This CDR3 region has 14 residues.

This chain uses TRBV5-1 with TRBJ1-1, with 9 bases matching TRBD1. This CDR3 spans 14 amino acids. V shed 0 bases and J 7 bases; nucleotides not matched to a gene: 4. Germline lookup yields CDR1 SGHRS and CDR2 YFSETQ. The CDR3 nucleotides read TGCGCCAGCAGCTTGGGGGGACAGGGTAATGAAGCTTTCTTT. Its translation: CASSLGGQGNEAFF.

The V call is TRBV18, the J call TRBJ2-3; TRBD1 or TRBD2 may be the D gene (5 bases each). Germline V gene data show CDR1 as KGHSH and CDR2 as LQKENI. V was shortened by 3 bases and J by 3 bases, with 16 bases between the two germline ends. This CDR3 contains 16 residues. The CDR3 DNA is TGTGCCAGCTCACCCCCCGGGGCAGCCCATACAGATACGCAGTATTTT. This translates into CASSPPGAAHTDTQYF.

The V call is TRBV28, the J call TRBJ1-6; 8 bases align to TRBD1. Per the germline V gene, CDR1 is MDHEN and CDR2 is SYDVKM. The V and J ends lost 6 bases and 5 bases, in that order; junction bases with no gene match: 3. The CDR3 totals 14 residues. CDR3 amino acids: CASSLGQDNSPLHF. CDR3 nucleotide sequence: TGTGCCAGCAGCTTGGGACAGGATAATTCACCCCTCCACTTT.

The chain carries TRBV7-9 and TRBJ1-2; D is ambiguous. Trimming stripped 1 base from V and 4 bases from J, with 7 bases between. The CDR3 runs 13 residues. Looked up from germline, CDR1 is SEHNR and CDR2 is FQNEAQ (reference sequence). CDR3 region: CASSLDVGYGYTF. DNA for the CDR3: TGTGCCAGCAGCTTAGACGTGGGCTATGGCTACACCTTC.

The CDR3 protein is CASTFDSGNTIYF. The CDR3 DNA reads as TGTGCCAGCACCTTTGACTCTGGAAACACCATATATTTT. The chain carries TRBV12-3 or TRBV12-4 and TRBJ1-3; the D is unclear. The CDR3 is made up of 13 amino acids. The germline V and J ends were trimmed by 7 bases and 0 bases, with 7 bases remaining between them.

J is TRBJ2-7 and V is TRBV29-1; 10 bases agree with TRBD2. Germline lookup yields CDR1 SQVTM and CDR2 ANQGSEA. The V gene end was trimmed by 1 base and the J gene end by 4 bases; junction bases not matched to a gene: 16. The CDR3 runs to 18 residues. CDR3 sequence: CSVEVRSSGGLRGYEQYF. The CDR3 DNA reads TGCAGCGTTGAAGTTCGGAGTAGCGGGGGGCTCCGGGGGTACGAGCAGTACTTC.

The chain has TRBV29-1 and TRBJ2-2; 16 bases map to TRBD2. V was pared by 5 bases and J by 4 bases, with 13 bases of the junction left unmatched. The CDR3 runs 19 residues. Germline values: CDR1 SQVTM, CDR2 ANQGSEA. The CDR3, as DNA: TGCAGCGTTTGGATACCCCCGGGACTAGCGGGAGGGCGCACCGGGGAGCTGTTTTTT. Its protein product is CSVWIPPGLAGGRTGELFF.

The V call is TRBV18, the J call TRBJ2-2; TRBD1 matches at 7 bases. This CDR3 has 16 amino acids. V shed 2 bases and J 3 bases; nucleotides not matched to a gene: 6. Germline V lookup: CDR1 KGHSH, CDR2 LQKENI. Written as DNA, the CDR3 is TGTGCCAGCTCACCAAGACAGGGTTGGGACACCGGGGAGCTGTTTTTT. It codes for CASSPRQGWDTGELFF.

The rearrangement links TRBV19 to TRBJ2-1, with D unclear. Germline values: CDR1 LNHDA, CDR2 SQIVND (reference sequence). The V and J ends lost 7 bases and 1 base respectively, with 11 bases between them. CDR3 length equals 14 residues. The CDR3 sequence: CASTRATSYNEQFF. CDR3 coding DNA: TGTGCCAGTACCCGGGCTACTTCCTACAATGAGCAGTTCTTC.

The chain uses TRBV4-1 and TRBJ1-5; tentative D call: TRBD1 (5 bases). The CDR3 runs 15 residues. Trimming stripped 0 bases from V and 6 bases from J, with 12 bases between. Germline CDR1 is MGHRA and CDR2 is YSYEKL. In DNA, the CDR3 is TGCGCCAGCAGCCAAGAAAGGGGAGGCGGTCAGCCCCAGCATTTT. This gives the protein CASSQERGGGQPQHF.

By proportion, this clone is medium-sized (0.01 to 0.1%). The rearrangement uses TRBV7-8 and TRBJ2-2; no definite D call. Germline-derived CDR1 and CDR2 are SGHVS and FQNEAQ. V was shortened by 5 bases and J by 6 bases, with 19 bases between the two germline ends. The CDR3 has 16 residues. CDR3 coding DNA: TGTGCCAGCAGCCCGCGACACAGCCCGGGCGCCGGGGAGCTGTTTTTT. It yields the protein CASSPRHSPGAGELFF.

V is TRBV24-1 and J is TRBJ2-1; possibly TRBD2 for D (5 bases). Germline V lookup: CDR1 KGHDR, CDR2 SFDVKD. Deletions cut 3 bases from V and 4 bases from J, with 12 bases between. This CDR3 contains 15 residues. CDR3 amino acids: CATSDASGNYNEQFF. CDR3 DNA sequence: TGTGCCACCAGTGATGCCTCCGGGAATTACAATGAGCAGTTCTTC.

The chain carries TRBV5-8 and TRBJ2-1; D uncertain. Germline V gene lookup returns CDR1 SGHTS and CDR2 YDEGEE. Trimming cost V 4 bases and J 13 bases, with 15 bases left between them. This CDR3 has 12 amino acids. This CDR3 is CASSPRQAKQFF. CDR3 nucleotide sequence: TGTGCCAGCAGCCCCCGGCAGGCGAAACAGTTCTTC. Variable domain in full (rest from reference TRBV5-8 and TRBJ2-1): EAGVTQSPTHLIKTRGQQATLRCSPISGHTSVYWYQQALGLGLQFLLWYDEGEERNRGNFPPRFSGRQFPNYSSELNVNALELEDSALYLCASSPRQAKQFFGPGTRLTVL.